This entry features one TCR beta chain sequence. The V end lost 3 bases, the J end lost 5 bases, and 6 bases lay between the germline ends. The germline V gene encodes CDR1 DFQATT and CDR2 SNEGSKA (reference sequence). The CDR3 runs 11 residues. Sequencing used immunoSEQ multiplex PCR; TCRdb keeps in-frame clones, though not all of them. Among about 30,000 clones listed, 90% were seen once. The data stem from a study of T cell changes during pregnancy in multiple sclerosis. The chain carries TRBV20-1 and TRBJ2-3; D is perhaps TRBD2 (6 bases). This TCR was sampled from a female donor in good health, enrolled as a control in a pregnancy study. The sequences come from CD4+ T cells from peripheral blood mononuclear cells, collected in the third trimester of pregnancy. For the CDR3, the DNA is TGCAGTGCTAGCGGGGGAGATACGCAGTATTTT. This codes for CSASGGDTQYF.